This TCR beta chain stems from a study of control samples from healthy donors and cancer patients. Trimming pared 5 bases from V and 7 bases from J, leaving 15 bases between. The germline V gene encodes CDR1 LNHDA and CDR2 SQIVND (reference sequence). The CDR3 has 15 amino acids. Method: immunoSEQ multiplex PCR; TCRdb's copy keeps in-frame clones and lacks some. The sample holds about 180,000 clones, around 90% seen once. This clone was detected once. This sequence joins TRBV19 and TRBJ1-6; perhaps TRBD1 as D (5 bases). Sequencing used blood. This TCR derives from a man aged 25 to 45 in good health. CDR3: CASSFGGRGNSPLHF. For the CDR3, the DNA is TGTGCCAGTAGTTTTGGGGGGAGAGGAAATTCACCCCTCCACTTT.